This T cell receptor beta chain emerged from a study of blood T cell repertoires in COVID-19. Overall study: Spain, Italy and the United States supplied samples that represented acute and convalescent COVID-19.

The CDR3 is 14 amino acids. Germline V CDR1 and CDR2: SGHDT, YYEEEE. Trimming cost V 4 bases and J 3 bases; bases outside gene matches: 3. The table came from immunoSEQ multiplex PCR; TCRdb's copy has only in-frame clones and leaves some out. The profile covers 340,000 or so clones, with more than 75% appearing a single time and 1% taken by the ten largest. Sequenced sample: peripheral blood. This clonotype was obtained from a man in his forties or fifties with active or convalescent COVID-19. V is TRBV5-6 and J is TRBJ2-3; 9 bases are a match to TRBD1. The CDR3 region is CASSTGTGTDTQYF. The CDR3 coding sequence is TGTGCCAGCAGCACTGGGACAGGGACAGATACGCAGTATTTT.